This is a list of T cell receptor beta chains from one sample in a study of a mutant IDH1 vaccine in newly diagnosed glioma. Their specific antigens are unknown. Assay: immunoSEQ multiplex PCR; the TCRdb copy retains only in-frame clones and omits some. The sample has 25,000 to 30,000 clones; around 90% are singletons. This specimen was peripheral blood mononuclear cells (PBMCs), taken from a glioma patient whose treatment included an IDH1 peptide vaccine. These TCRs come from a woman aged 40 to 50 with glioma. Some clones in this sample may be carry-over from other donors' samples. CDR3s include the opening cysteine and the closing phenylalanine or tryptophan. Each record gives: J gene, V gene, CDR3 protein.

J: TRBJ1-4
V: TRBV7-8
CDR3: CASSSGGTRKLFF

J: TRBJ2-5
V: TRBV27
CDR3: CASSFIDQETQYF

J: TRBJ1-2
V: TRBV5-4
CDR3: CASSFRDYGYTF

J: TRBJ1-6
V: TRBV9
CDR3: CASSVGSPRSGSPLHF

J: TRBJ2-7
V: TRBV6-5
CDR3: CASSKTGTGTYEQYF

J: TRBJ2-5
V: TRBV7-6
CDR3: CASSKPVQETQYF

J: TRBJ2-1
V: TRBV7-9
CDR3: CASSPLSLVGGQSYNEQFF

J: TRBJ2-7
V: TRBV14
CDR3: CASSHLNEQYF

J: TRBJ2-3
V: TRBV2
CDR3: CASGTPSGGTDTQYF

J: TRBJ2-5
V: TRBV4-3
CDR3: CASSPQGRSQETQYF

J: TRBJ2-3
V: TRBV25-1
CDR3: CASSEQASGSTDTQYF

J: TRBJ2-7
V: TRBV21-1
CDR3: CASTAWGDHYEQYF

J: TRBJ2-3
V: TRBV5-1
CDR3: CASSRLAGGGDTQYF

J: TRBJ1-2
V: TRBV7-6
CDR3: CASSDKAYGYTF

J: TRBJ2-3
V: TRBV7-3
CDR3: CASSEGLAGSDTQYF

J: TRBJ2-3
V: TRBV7-2
CDR3: CASSLSGGPTDTQYF

J: TRBJ2-4
V: TRBV13
CDR3: CASSARQGSFGGNIQYF

J: TRBJ2-5
V: TRBV27
CDR3: CASSLSGFGGAKETQYF

J: TRBJ2-7
V: TRBV2
CDR3: CAGSGGNDYEQYF

J: TRBJ2-7
V: TRBV28
CDR3: CASSRLAGRYEQYF

J: TRBJ1-1
V: TRBV19
CDR3: CASRTGNTEAFF

J: TRBJ2-7
V: TRBV28
CDR3: CASSVAGKTSYEQYF

J: TRBJ2-7
V: TRBV5-6
CDR3: CASSLTGNFYEQYF

J: TRBJ2-7
V: TRBV4-3
CDR3: CASSLDSVSYEQYF

J: TRBJ1-2
V: TRBV6-5
CDR3: CASSRSAIEGGGYTF

J: TRBJ1-2
V: TRBV5-5
CDR3: CASSLIQGSGGYTF

J: TRBJ2-5
V: TRBV15
CDR3: CATSPSGQETQYF

J: TRBJ2-7
V: TRBV6-6
CDR3: CASSYSSQATYEQYF

J: TRBJ1-6
V: TRBV28
CDR3: CASRGQGERNSPLHF

J: TRBJ2-1
V: TRBV5-1
CDR3: CASSPGTGLGLYNEQFF

J: TRBJ2-5
V: TRBV28
CDR3: CASSFTRLAGGRGETQYF

J: TRBJ1-5
V: TRBV11-2
CDR3: CASSLDRGQPQHF

J: TRBJ2-7
V: TRBV5-6
CDR3: CASSFGTERYEQYF

J: TRBJ2-1
V: TRBV15
CDR3: CASQVADNEQFF

J: TRBJ2-1
V: TRBV7-2
CDR3: CANSEWWEGNNEQFF

J: TRBJ2-1
V: TRBV7-3
CDR3: CASSFKGGFNPNNEQFF

J: TRBJ2-5
V: TRBV4-2
CDR3: CASSRTGTSEEGQYF

J: TRBJ2-1
V: TRBV7-9
CDR3: CASSFGTGYNEQFF

J: TRBJ1-5
V: TRBV5-1
CDR3: CASSPGAKNQPQHF

J: TRBJ2-3
V: TRBV6-6
CDR3: CASSKNEDMTDTQYF

J: TRBJ1-5
V: TRBV12-5
CDR3: CASAWGGQPQHF

J: TRBJ1-5
V: TRBV5-1
CDR3: CASSSTGVNQPQHF

J: TRBJ1-4
V: TRBV11-2
CDR3: CASSPPSRFRAYNEKLFF

J: TRBJ2-2
V: TRBV16
CDR3: CASSQAASDYPGELFF

J: TRBJ1-2
V: TRBV19
CDR3: CASSIDLSGFGGYTF

J: TRBJ2-1
V: TRBV11-3
CDR3: CASSLGGQSTNEQFF

J: TRBJ1-2
V: TRBV5-4
CDR3: CASSLTGEGYTF

J: TRBJ1-1
V: TRBV4-2
CDR3: CASSQVDGMNTEAFF

J: TRBJ1-3
V: TRBV19
CDR3: CASSHPGQYSGNTIYF

J: TRBJ1-4
V: TRBV6-5
CDR3: CASSYGQGRNFELFF

J: TRBJ2-2
V: TRBV11-2
CDR3: CASNGVNTGELFF

J: TRBJ1-5
V: TRBV7-2
CDR3: CASSLDSQPQHF

J: TRBJ2-6
V: TRBV6-4
CDR3: CASSDPGSSSGANVLTF

J: TRBJ2-2
V: TRBV28
CDR3: CASTYWRGDTGELFF

J: TRBJ1-3
V: TRBV19
CDR3: CASRGQSGNTIYF

J: TRBJ2-1
V: TRBV2
CDR3: CASSTGLSNEQFF

J: TRBJ1-2
V: TRBV18
CDR3: CASSLIQGTNYGYTF

J: TRBJ2-3
V: TRBV5-1
CDR3: CASSGTGALGADTQYF

J: TRBJ1-1
V: TRBV9
CDR3: CASSVVRGREAFF

J: TRBJ1-5
V: TRBV18
CDR3: CASSPTQGNNQPQHF